These T cell receptor beta chains were read from a single sample in a study of blood T cell repertoires in COVID-19. Sequencing was performed with immunoSEQ multiplex PCR; in TCRdb, only in-frame clones are kept and a portion is missing. The profile shows tens of thousands of clones, 88% of them singletons. Sequenced: peripheral blood. These receptors originate from a human donor in a cohort sampled during active COVID-19. The CDR3 runs from the conserved cysteine through the conserved F or W. Fields, in order: CDR3 DNA, CDR3 protein, V gene, J gene, D gene, clone size. D genes are given only for firm matches. Size is stated for part of the rows, as once, few or many counts, or as a class when the clone is expanded.

TGCGCCAGCAGCCAGGCCGGGACAGGGTACAATGAGCAGTTCTTC,CASSQAGTGYNEQFF,TRBV4-1,TRBJ2-1,TRBD1,-
TGCGCCAGCAGCCTCCAGGGGGAAATGAACACTGAAGCTTTCTTT,CASSLQGEMNTEAFF,TRBV5-1,TRBJ1-1,TRBD1,-
TGTGCCAGCAGCAACGGGAGGGACCGGGGCTACACCTTC,CASSNGRDRGYTF,TRBV6-5,TRBJ1-2,-,once
TGTGCCAGTAGTCTGTTGCATGGGCCTAATGAAAAACTGTTTTTT,CASSLLHGPNEKLFF,TRBV19,TRBJ1-4,-,-
TGTGCCAGCAGCCAAGACTCTAGTCCCCGGCCGTACTTC,CASSQDSSPRPYF,TRBV4-2,TRBJ2-7,-,-
TGTGCCAGCAGCCAAGGCAGGGGTCACACCTTC,CASSQGRGHTF,TRBV3-1/TRBV3-2,TRBJ1-2,-,-
TGTGCCAGTAGGCAACAGGGGGGAAGCTATGGCTACACCTTC,CASRQQGGSYGYTF,TRBV19,TRBJ1-2,TRBD1,once
TGTGCCAGTAGTATAGGGGCAGGGATATATAATTCACCCCTCCACTTT,CASSIGAGIYNSPLHF,TRBV19,TRBJ1-6,-,-
TGTGCCAGCAGCAGCGGACAGGGGGCAACAGATACGCAGTATTTT,CASSSGQGATDTQYF,TRBV7-9,TRBJ2-3,TRBD1,-
TGCGCCAGCAGCCCCCAGGGGACAGGGGGCCCAACACAAGAGACCCAGTACTTC,CASSPQGTGGPTQETQYF,TRBV4-1,TRBJ2-5,TRBD1,-
TGTGCCAGCACCCTGACTAGCGGGGACAACAATGAGCAGTTCTTC,CASTLTSGDNNEQFF,TRBV7-6,TRBJ2-1,TRBD2,-
TGTGCCAGCAGCCCGACAGGCCAAGAGACCCAGTACTTC,CASSPTGQETQYF,TRBV5-6,TRBJ2-5,-,-
TGTGCCAGTAGTCGCACAGGGGGTACTAATGAAAAACTGTTTTTT,CASSRTGGTNEKLFF,TRBV19,TRBJ1-4,TRBD1,-
TGTGCCAGCAGTCCACTAGCGGGGGTGAACACCGGGGAGCTGTTTTTT,CASSPLAGVNTGELFF,TRBV6-4,TRBJ2-2,TRBD2,-
TGTGCCAGCAAAGTAGGAGGGCGAGAGACCCAGTACTTC,CASKVGGRETQYF,TRBV2,TRBJ2-5,-,once
TGTGCCAGCAGTGAGAGCGAGCGCAGACCCTACAATGAGCAGTTCTTC,CASSESERRPYNEQFF,TRBV6-1,TRBJ2-1,-,-
TGTGCCAGCAGCGTGAGTGGGACAGGGGGGTTCTCTGGAAACACCATATATTTT,CASSVSGTGGFSGNTIYF,TRBV9,TRBJ1-3,TRBD1,-
TGTGCCAGCAGCCAAGAGTTTAGCACTAGCGGGCCAGATACGCAGTATTTT,CASSQEFSTSGPDTQYF,TRBV4-2,TRBJ2-3,TRBD2,-
TGTGCCAGCAGCTTAGACGCGGGTACGGCTGGCTACACCTTC,CASSLDAGTAGYTF,TRBV11-2,TRBJ1-2,-,-
TGCAGCGTTGTAGAAGCGGACAATGAGCAGTTCTTC,CSVVEADNEQFF,TRBV29-1,TRBJ2-1,-,-
TGTGCCAGCAGTACCCAAAGAGACAGGGAAGCTTTCTTT,CASSTQRDREAFF,TRBV12-3/TRBV12-4,TRBJ1-1,-,-
TGTGCCAGCTCGGAGACAGACTACAATGAGCAGTTCTTC,CASSETDYNEQFF,TRBV18,TRBJ2-1,-,-
TGTGCCAGCAGCTACAGTGGCACAGATACGCAGTATTTT,CASSYSGTDTQYF,TRBV5-6,TRBJ2-3,-,once
TGTGCCAGCAGTTACGACAGGGTAAGCAATCAGCCCCAGCATTTT,CASSYDRVSNQPQHF,TRBV6-2/TRBV6-3,TRBJ1-5,TRBD1,-
TGTGCCAGCAGTGACCCGGACAGGGCCTACAATGAGCAGTTCTTC,CASSDPDRAYNEQFF,TRBV6-1,TRBJ2-1,TRBD1,-
TGTGCCAGTAAACCTCAATCCCGGGAGACCCAGTACTTC,CASKPQSRETQYF,TRBV19,TRBJ2-5,-,-
TGTGCCAGCAGTTTATTACGTCAGGGTGGGGAGACCCAGTACTTC,CASSLLRQGGETQYF,TRBV28,TRBJ2-5,-,-
TGTGCCAGCAGCCAAGATGTCGGGACATCCTGGACCCAGTACTTC,CASSQDVGTSWTQYF,TRBV3-1/TRBV3-2,TRBJ2-5,-,-